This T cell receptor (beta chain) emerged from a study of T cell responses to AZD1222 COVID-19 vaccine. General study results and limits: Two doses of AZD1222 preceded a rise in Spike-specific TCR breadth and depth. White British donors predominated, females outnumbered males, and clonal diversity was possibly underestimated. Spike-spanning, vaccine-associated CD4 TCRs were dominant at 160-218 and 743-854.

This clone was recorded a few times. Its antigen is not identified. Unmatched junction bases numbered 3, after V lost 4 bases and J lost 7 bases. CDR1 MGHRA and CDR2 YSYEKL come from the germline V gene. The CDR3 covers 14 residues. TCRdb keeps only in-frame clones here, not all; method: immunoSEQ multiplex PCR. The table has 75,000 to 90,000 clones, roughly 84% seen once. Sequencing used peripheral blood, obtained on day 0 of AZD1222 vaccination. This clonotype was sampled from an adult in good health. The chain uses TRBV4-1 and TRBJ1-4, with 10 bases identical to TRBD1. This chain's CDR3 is CASSPRDRGEKLFF. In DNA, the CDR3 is TGCGCCAGCAGCCCCCGGGACAGGGGTGAAAAACTGTTTTTT.